This T cell receptor (beta chain) was recovered during a study of OX40 agonist ivuxolimab in advanced cancers. Study-wide context: Treatment of patients was with ivuxolimab, an agonistic anti-OX40 (CD134) antibody. Dose-escalation patients were diagnosed with hepatocellular carcinoma, melanoma, renal cell cancer or head and neck cancer. Regarding the study as a whole: Relatively little clonal expansion, among the lowest observed, appeared in partial responders at 0.1-3.0 mg/kg.

Only in-frame clones appear in the TCRdb table, and some are missing; sequencing was by immunoSEQ multiplex PCR. The sample includes approximately 47,000 clones, around nine tenths of them seen just once. As regards this clone: What it binds is unknown.

The clonotype comes from an adult with an advanced solid tumor such as melanoma, head and neck, liver or kidney cancer. Sequencing used CD4+ or CD8+ T cells sorted from blood, obtained in a trial of the OX40 agonist ivuxolimab.

CDR3 protein: CASSISVSQPQHF. For the CDR3, the DNA is TGTGCCAGTAGTATTTCTGTTTCTCAGCCCCAGCATTTT. The chain joins TRBV19 to TRBJ1-5; D call uncertain. The V end lost 3 bases, the J end lost 6 bases, and 9 bases lay between the germline ends. CDR1 LNHDA and CDR2 SQIVND come from the germline V gene (reference sequence). The CDR3 loop spans 13 amino acids.